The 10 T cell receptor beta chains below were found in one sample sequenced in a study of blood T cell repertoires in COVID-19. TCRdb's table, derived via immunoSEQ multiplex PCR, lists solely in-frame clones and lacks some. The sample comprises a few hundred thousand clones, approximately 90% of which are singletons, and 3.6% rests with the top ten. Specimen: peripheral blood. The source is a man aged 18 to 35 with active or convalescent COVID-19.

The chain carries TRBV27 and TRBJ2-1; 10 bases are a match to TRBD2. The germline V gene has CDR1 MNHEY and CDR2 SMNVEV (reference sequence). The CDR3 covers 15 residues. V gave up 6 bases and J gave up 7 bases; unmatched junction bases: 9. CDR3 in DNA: TGTGCCAGCAGCGTGGGACTAGCGAGTTTGAATGAGCAGTTCTTC. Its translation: CASSVGLASLNEQFF.

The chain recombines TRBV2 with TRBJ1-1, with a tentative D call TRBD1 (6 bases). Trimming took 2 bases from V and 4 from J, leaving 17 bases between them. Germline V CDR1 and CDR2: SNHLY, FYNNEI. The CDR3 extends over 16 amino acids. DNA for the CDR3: TGTGCCAGCAGTGAATGGTCGGGGGGCTGGGGCACTGAAGCTTTCTTT. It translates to CASSEWSGGWGTEAFF.

The DNA for the CDR3 is TGCGCCAGCAGTGAGTTGGGGCGGCGCACAGATACGCAGTATTTT. Residues: CASSELGRRTDTQYF. The chain employs TRBV10-1 and TRBJ2-3; the D gene is possibly TRBD1 (5 bases). The CDR3 is made up of 15 amino acids. V lost 1 base, J lost 1 base, and 9 bases lay in between. Germline V gene data show CDR1 as WNHNN and CDR2 as SYGVQD (reference sequence).

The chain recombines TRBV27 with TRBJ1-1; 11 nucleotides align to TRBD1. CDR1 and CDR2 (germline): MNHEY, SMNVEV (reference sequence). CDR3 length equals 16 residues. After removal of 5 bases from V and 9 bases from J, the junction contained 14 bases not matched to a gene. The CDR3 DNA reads TGTGCCAGCAGTCCGATCCTCCCGGGACAGGGGGTTCAAGCTTTCTTT. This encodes CASSPILPGQGVQAFF.

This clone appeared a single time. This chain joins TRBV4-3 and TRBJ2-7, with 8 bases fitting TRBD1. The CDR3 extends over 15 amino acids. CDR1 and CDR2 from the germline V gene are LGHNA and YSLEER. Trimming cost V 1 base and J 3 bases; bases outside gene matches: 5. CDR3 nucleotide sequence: TGCGCCAGCAGCCAAGGAAGGACAGGGCACTACGAGCAGTACTTC. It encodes CASSQGRTGHYEQYF.

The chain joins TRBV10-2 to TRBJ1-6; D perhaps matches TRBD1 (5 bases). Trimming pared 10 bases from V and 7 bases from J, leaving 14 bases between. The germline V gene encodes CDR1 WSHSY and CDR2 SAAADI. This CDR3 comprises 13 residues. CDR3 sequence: CATHQGLNSPLHF. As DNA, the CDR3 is TGCGCCACCCACCAGGGACTGAATTCACCCCTCCACTTT.

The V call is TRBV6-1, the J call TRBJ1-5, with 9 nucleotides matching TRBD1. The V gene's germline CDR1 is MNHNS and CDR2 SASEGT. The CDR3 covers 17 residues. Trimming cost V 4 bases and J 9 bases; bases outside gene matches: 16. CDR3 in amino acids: CASSGDRGALTKRPQHF. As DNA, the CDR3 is TGTGCCAGCAGTGGAGACAGGGGGGCTTTGACGAAGCGGCCCCAGCATTTT.

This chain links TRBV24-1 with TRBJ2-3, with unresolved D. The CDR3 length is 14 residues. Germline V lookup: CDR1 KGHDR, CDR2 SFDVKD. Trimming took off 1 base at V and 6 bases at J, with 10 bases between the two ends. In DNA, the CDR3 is TGTGCCACCAGTGATTTAGCCTCATCGGATACGCAGTATTTT. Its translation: CATSDLASSDTQYF.

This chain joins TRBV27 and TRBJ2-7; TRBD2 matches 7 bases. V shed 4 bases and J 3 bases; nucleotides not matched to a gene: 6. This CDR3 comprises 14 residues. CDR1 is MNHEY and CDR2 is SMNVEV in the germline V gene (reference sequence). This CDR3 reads CASSSGGWGYEQYF. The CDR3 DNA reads TGTGCCAGCAGTTCGGGGGGATGGGGCTACGAGCAGTACTTC.

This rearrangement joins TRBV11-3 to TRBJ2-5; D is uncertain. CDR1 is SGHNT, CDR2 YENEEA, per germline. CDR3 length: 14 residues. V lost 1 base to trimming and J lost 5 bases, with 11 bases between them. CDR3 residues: CASSLAGFSETQYF. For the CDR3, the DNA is TGTGCCAGCAGCTTAGCCGGGTTCTCGGAGACCCAGTACTTC.